These 15 T cell receptor beta chains were sequenced from one sample in a study of T cells after yellow fever vaccination. TCRdb reanalysed the 5' RACE reads using MiXCR and keeps one entry per CDR3 protein. The data show under 300,000 distinct CDR3 sequences, with 6.5% to 8.5% seen just once and approximately 0.85% held by the top ten. Sequencing was performed on CD4+ T cells sorted from PBMCs, taken 15 days after the yellow fever booster vaccination. The receptors shown here come from a young man who received the YFV17D yellow fever vaccine.

The chain recombines TRBV20-1 with TRBJ1-2; 7 bases agree with TRBD1. This CDR3 contains 13 residues. In germline, CDR1 is DFQATT, CDR2 SNEGSKA (reference sequence). The V gene end was trimmed by 1 base and the J gene end by 7 bases; junction bases not matched to a gene: 6. CDR3 sequence: CSARGHYRGGYTF. The CDR3 DNA sequence: TGCAGTGCTAGAGGTCATTACAGGGGTGGCTACACCTTC.

This rearrangement joins TRBV4-2 to TRBJ2-5, with TRBD2 matching over 11 bases. Germline V CDR1 and CDR2: LGHNA, YNFKEQ. V lost 0 bases and J lost 1; bases outside the gene matches: 1. There are 16 residues in the CDR3. CDR3: CASSQELAGGQETQYF. The DNA of the CDR3 is TGTGCCAGCAGCCAAGAGCTAGCGGGAGGCCAAGAGACCCAGTACTTC.

With regard to this clonotype: A read error may be the cause here, since a much bigger clone is one base away. V usage is TRBV20-1 and J usage is TRBJ2-1; TRBD2 is a possible D gene (6 bases). With 3 bases removed from V and 2 bases from J, the gap between germline ends came to 8 bases. This CDR3 spans 13 amino acids. Germline assignment: CDR1 DFQATT and CDR2 SNEGSKA (reference sequence). The DNA for the CDR3 is TGCAGTGCTAGCGGGAGTGCCTACAATGAGCAGTTCTTC. Translated, it gives CSASGSAYNEQFF.

This clonotype was observed many times. The V gene is TRBV28, the J gene TRBJ2-1; 9 bases line up with TRBD2. Germline V lookup: CDR1 MDHEN, CDR2 SYDVKM. The CDR3 consists of 16 residues. The trim removed 5 bases at V and 0 bases at J, leaving 5 bases unmatched. CDR3 DNA: TGTGCCAGCAGTAGCGGGAGGAGGGGCTCCTACAATGAGCAGTTCTTC. It yields the protein CASSSGRRGSYNEQFF. The whole variable domain, filled in from reference TRBV28 and TRBJ2-1, reads DVKVTQSSRYLVKRTGEKVFLECVQDMDHENMFWYRQDPGLGLRLIYFSYDVKMKEKGDIPEGYSVSREKKERFSLILESASTNQTSMYLCASSSGRRGSYNEQFFGPGTRLTVL.

V is TRBV20-1 and J is TRBJ2-5, with 7 bases that match TRBD2. V shed 5 bases, J shed 5 bases, and the junction held 8 bases outside the gene matches. Per germline, CDR1 DFQATT and CDR2 SNEGSKA (reference sequence). This CDR3 region has 13 residues. The CDR3 is CSAFLAREETQYF. CDR3 nucleotide sequence: TGCAGTGCTTTCCTAGCGCGGGAGGAGACCCAGTACTTC.

The chain couples TRBV7-3 to TRBJ2-7; TRBD1 matches at 7 bases. V shed 5 bases and J 7 bases; nucleotides not matched to a gene: 8. The germline CDR1 and CDR2 sequences are SGHTA and FQGTGA. The CDR3 sequence is 13 residues long. The DNA for the CDR3 is TGTGCCAGCAGCACACAGGGGTCCGGGGAGCAGTACTTC. Its translation: CASSTQGSGEQYF.

This clonotype was recorded a few times. J is TRBJ2-7 and V is TRBV7-9; D gene unclear. The V end lost 5 bases, the J end lost 3 bases, and 17 bases lay between the germline ends. The CDR3 has 15 residues. CDR1 and CDR2 (germline): SEHNR, FQNEAQ (reference sequence). The CDR3 DNA follows: TGTGCCAGCAGCCCCCCCCCTAGGATGGGCTACGAGCAGTACTTC. Translating it yields CASSPPPRMGYEQYF.

This clonotype was counted at least ten times. The genes are TRBV7-9 and TRBJ2-3; D gene unclear. Looked up from germline, CDR1 is SEHNR and CDR2 is FQNEAQ (reference sequence). This CDR3 has 13 amino acids. Trimming stripped 0 bases from V and 4 bases from J, with 5 bases between. CDR3 residues: CASSLAGPDTQYF. The CDR3 DNA sequence: TGTGCCAGCAGCTTAGCCGGGCCAGATACGCAGTATTTT. Together with reference TRBV7-9 and TRBJ2-3, the CDR3 gives the full variable domain: DTGVSQNPRHKITKRGQNVTFRCDPISEHNRLYWYRQTLGQGPEFLTYFQNEAQLEKSRLLSDRFSAERPKGSFSTLEIQRTEQGDSAMYLCASSLAGPDTQYFGPGTRLTVL.

In this sample, this clonotype turned up a few times. The rearrangement links TRBV12-3 or TRBV12-4 to TRBJ2-1; D is ambiguous. Trimming left V 2 bases short and J 0 bases short, with 11 bases between. This CDR3 contains 16 residues. The CDR3 sequence: CASSLRAELSYNEQFF. The CDR3 DNA reads as TGTGCCAGCAGTTTACGGGCGGAACTCTCCTACAATGAGCAGTTCTTC.

Points on this clonotype: A clone one base away is much larger, so this may be a read error. The chain recombines TRBV12-3 or TRBV12-4 with TRBJ2-1; D might be TRBD2 (6 bases). The CDR3 covers 16 residues. Written as DNA, the CDR3 is TGTGCCAGCAGTATGATTGGGGGACTCTCCTACAATGAGCAGTCCTTC. Its translation is CASSMIGGLSYNEQSF.

This CDR3 is CASSPQGRGSREEQYF. Here the CDR3 DNA reads TGTGCCAGCTCACCACAAGGCAGGGGGTCCCGCGAGGAGCAGTACTTC. This chain connects TRBV18 to TRBJ2-7; TRBD1 agrees at 7 bases. From germline, CDR1 is KGHSH and CDR2 LQKENI. V trimming: 1 base; J trimming: 7 bases; junction bases outside the gene matches: 13. The CDR3 length is 16 residues.

This clonotype was recorded many times. The rearrangement uses TRBV20-1 and TRBJ2-3; D is ambiguous. The CDR3 loop spans 10 amino acids. From germline, CDR1 is DFQATT and CDR2 SNEGSKA (reference sequence). Trimming shortened V by 1 base and J by 6 bases, and 2 bases separated the two germline ends. Here the CDR3 reads CSARVDTQYF. The CDR3 nucleotides read TGCAGTGCTAGAGTGGATACGCAGTATTTT.

The sample holds a few counts of this clonotype. V and J are TRBV5-1 and TRBJ2-5; maybe TRBD1 (6 bases). The CDR3 has 14 amino acids. Trimming took off 4 bases at V and 2 bases at J, with 12 bases between the two ends. Looked up from germline, CDR1 is SGHRS and CDR2 is YFSETQ. Written as DNA, the CDR3 is TGCGCCAGCAGCCGCCCAGGGGCTCAAGAGACCCAGTACTTC. Its translation is CASSRPGAQETQYF.

This clonotype appeared a few times. This chain connects TRBV7-2 to TRBJ1-5; 7 bases line up with TRBD1. Germline CDR1 reads SGHTA; CDR2 reads FQGNSA. V gave up 5 bases and J gave up 3 bases; unmatched junction bases: 4. This CDR3 spans 14 amino acids. The CDR3 region has the DNA TGTGCCAGCAGCCTGGGACAGATCAATCAGCCCCAGCATTTT. Translation: CASSLGQINQPQHF.

This clonotype has a count of ten or more. This chain connects TRBV20-1 to TRBJ2-7, with D possibly being TRBD2 (6 bases). Germline CDR1 DFQATT, CDR2 SNEGSKA (reference sequence). V lost 4 bases and J 4 bases, leaving 20 bases between the germline ends. The CDR3 loop spans 15 amino acids. The CDR3 DNA reads TGCAGTGCTACCCCGACGCGGAGGGCCTTATACGAGCAGTACTTC. This sequence encodes CSATPTRRALYEQYF.